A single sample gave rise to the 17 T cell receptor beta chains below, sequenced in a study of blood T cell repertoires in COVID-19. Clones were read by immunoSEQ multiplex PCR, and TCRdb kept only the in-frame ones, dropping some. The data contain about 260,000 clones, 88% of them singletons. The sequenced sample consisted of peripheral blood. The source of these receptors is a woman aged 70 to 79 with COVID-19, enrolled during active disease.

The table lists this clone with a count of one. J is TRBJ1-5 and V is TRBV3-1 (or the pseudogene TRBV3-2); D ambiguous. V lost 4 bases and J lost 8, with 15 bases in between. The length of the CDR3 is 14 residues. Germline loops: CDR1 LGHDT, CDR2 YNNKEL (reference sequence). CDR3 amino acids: CASSRAGSIKPQHF. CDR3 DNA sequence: TGTGCCAGCAGCCGGGCGGGTTCAATCAAGCCCCAGCATTTT.

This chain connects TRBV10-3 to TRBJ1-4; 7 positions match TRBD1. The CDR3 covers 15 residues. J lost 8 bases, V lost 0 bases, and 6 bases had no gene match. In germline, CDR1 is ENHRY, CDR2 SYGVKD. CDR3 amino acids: CAISESGGAAEKLFF. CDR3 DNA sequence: TGTGCCATCAGTGAGTCAGGGGGCGCCGCCGAAAAACTGTTTTTT.

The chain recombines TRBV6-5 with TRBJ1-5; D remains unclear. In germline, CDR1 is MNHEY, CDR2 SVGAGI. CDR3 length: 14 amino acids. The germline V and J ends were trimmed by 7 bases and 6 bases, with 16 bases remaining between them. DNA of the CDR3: TGTGCCAGCACGGTTCGGGGTAGAGGTCAGCCCCAGCATTTT. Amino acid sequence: CASTVRGRGQPQHF.

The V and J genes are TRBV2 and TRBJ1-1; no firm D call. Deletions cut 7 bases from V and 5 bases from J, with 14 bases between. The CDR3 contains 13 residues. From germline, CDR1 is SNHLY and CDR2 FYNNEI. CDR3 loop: CASNNGPGTEAFF. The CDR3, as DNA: TGTGCCAGCAATAATGGCCCGGGGACTGAAGCTTTCTTT.

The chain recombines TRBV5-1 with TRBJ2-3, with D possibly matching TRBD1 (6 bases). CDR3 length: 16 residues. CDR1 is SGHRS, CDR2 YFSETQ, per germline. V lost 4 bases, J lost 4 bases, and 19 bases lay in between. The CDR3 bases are TGCGCCAGCAGCCCCGTCAGGGGAGAGGGGGCAGATACGCAGTATTTT. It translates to CASSPVRGEGADTQYF.

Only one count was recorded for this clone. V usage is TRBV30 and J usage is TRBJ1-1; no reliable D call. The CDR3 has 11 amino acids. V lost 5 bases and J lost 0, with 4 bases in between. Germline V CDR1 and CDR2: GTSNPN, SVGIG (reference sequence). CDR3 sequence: CAWVMNTEAFF. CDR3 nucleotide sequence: TGTGCCTGGGTAATGAACACTGAAGCTTTCTTT.

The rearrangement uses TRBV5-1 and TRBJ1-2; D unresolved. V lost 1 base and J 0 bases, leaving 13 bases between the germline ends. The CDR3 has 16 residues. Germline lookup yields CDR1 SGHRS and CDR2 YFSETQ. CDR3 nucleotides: TGCGCCAGCAGCTTGAACAGTCCACTTACTAACTATGGCTACACCTTC. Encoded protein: CASSLNSPLTNYGYTF.

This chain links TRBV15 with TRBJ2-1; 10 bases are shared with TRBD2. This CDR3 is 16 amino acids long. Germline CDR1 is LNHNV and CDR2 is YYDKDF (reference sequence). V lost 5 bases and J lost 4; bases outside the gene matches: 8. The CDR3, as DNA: TGTGCCACCAGCCAAGCGACTAGCGGGTCTTACAATGAGCAGTTCTTC. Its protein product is CATSQATSGSYNEQFF.

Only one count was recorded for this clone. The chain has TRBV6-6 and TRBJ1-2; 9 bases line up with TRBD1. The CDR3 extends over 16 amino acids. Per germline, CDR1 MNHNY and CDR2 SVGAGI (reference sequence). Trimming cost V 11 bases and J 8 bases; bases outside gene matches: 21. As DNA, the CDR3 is TGTGCCGGACGCGATTCCACTACAGGGGGCATAGGGGGCTACACCTTC. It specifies CAGRDSTTGGIGGYTF.

The CDR3 loop reads CASSLRAGGSSEQFF. CDR3 nucleotides: TGTGCCAGCAGCTTGCGAGCGGGAGGTAGTAGTGAGCAGTTCTTC. J is TRBJ2-1 and V is TRBV14; 9 bases align to TRBD2. The V and J ends lost 5 bases and 9 bases, in that order; junction bases with no gene match: 11. Germline V CDR1 and CDR2: SGHDN, FVKESK. The CDR3 is 15 amino acids.

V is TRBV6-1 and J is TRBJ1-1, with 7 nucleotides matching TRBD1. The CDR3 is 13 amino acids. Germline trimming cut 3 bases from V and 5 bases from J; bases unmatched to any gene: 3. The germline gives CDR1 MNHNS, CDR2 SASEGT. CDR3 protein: CASSDRGRTEAFF. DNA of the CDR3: TGTGCCAGCAGTGACAGGGGGAGGACTGAAGCTTTCTTT.

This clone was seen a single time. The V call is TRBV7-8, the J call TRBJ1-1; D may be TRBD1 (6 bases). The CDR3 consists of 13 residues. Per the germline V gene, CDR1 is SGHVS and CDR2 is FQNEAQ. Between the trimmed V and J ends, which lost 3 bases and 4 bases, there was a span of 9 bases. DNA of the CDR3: TGTGCCAGCAGCTTGATAGGGGGCACTGAAGCTTTCTTT. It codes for CASSLIGGTEAFF.

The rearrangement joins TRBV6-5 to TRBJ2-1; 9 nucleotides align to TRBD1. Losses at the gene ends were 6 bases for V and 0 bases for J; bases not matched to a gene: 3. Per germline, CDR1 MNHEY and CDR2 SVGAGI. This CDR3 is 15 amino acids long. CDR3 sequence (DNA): TGTGCCAGCAGCCTGGACAGGGGCTCCTACAATGAGCAGTTCTTC. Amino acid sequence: CASSLDRGSYNEQFF.

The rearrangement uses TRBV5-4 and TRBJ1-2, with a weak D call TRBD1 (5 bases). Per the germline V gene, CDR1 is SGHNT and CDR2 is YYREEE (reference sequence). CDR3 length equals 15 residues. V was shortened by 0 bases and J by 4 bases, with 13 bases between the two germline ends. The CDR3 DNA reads TGTGCCAGCAGCTTGGTTCCAGGGCCCCTCTATGGCTACACCTTC. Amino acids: CASSLVPGPLYGYTF. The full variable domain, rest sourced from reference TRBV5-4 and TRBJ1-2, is ETGVTQSPTHLIKTRGQQVTLRCSSQSGHNTVSWYQQALGQGPQFIFQYYREEENGRGNFPPRFSGLQFPNYSSELNVNALELDDSALYLCASSLVPGPLYGYTFGSGTRLTVV.

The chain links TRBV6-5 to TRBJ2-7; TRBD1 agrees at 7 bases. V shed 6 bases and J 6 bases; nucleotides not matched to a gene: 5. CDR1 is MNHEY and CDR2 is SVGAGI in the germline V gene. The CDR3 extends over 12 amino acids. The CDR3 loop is CASRQGSGEQYF. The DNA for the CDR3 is TGTGCCAGCAGACAGGGGTCAGGCGAGCAGTACTTC.

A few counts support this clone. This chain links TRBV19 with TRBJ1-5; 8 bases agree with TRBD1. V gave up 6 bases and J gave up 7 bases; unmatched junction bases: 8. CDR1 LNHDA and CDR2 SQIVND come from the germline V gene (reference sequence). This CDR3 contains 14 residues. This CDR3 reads CASSIPDRGQPQHF. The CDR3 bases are TGTGCCAGTAGCATTCCCGACAGGGGCCAGCCCCAGCATTTT.

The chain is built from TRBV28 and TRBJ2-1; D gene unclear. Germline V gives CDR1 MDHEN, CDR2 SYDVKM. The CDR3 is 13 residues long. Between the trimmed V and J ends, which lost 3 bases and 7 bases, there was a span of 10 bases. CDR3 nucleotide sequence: TGTGCCAGCAGTTTGAACATAATAAATGAGCAGTTCTTC. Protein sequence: CASSLNIINEQFF.